This T cell receptor (beta chain) was captured in a study of blood T cell repertoires in COVID-19. As for the study in general: Samples taken during acute and convalescent COVID-19 were collected in the United States, Italy and Spain. PBMCs, B-cell-depleted T cells, or T cells were the source of the cDNA or gDNA that made up the material.

Authors' methods: Using reference gene primer amplification, nucleated cell counts were estimated. Profiled with immunoSEQ multiplex PCR; TCRdb holds only in-frame clones, not every one. D and trimming were read from the DNA, whereas the V and J calls and clone size are those reported in that table. The profile shows roughly 150,000 clones, roughly 88% of them singletons. V shed 3 bases and J 7 bases; nucleotides not matched to a gene: 8. The germline V gene has CDR1 KGHDR and CDR2 SFDVKD. The CDR3 is made up of 15 amino acids. This TCR came from a man between 18 and 35 years old with acute or convalescent COVID-19. This rearrangement joins TRBV24-1 to TRBJ1-5; 7 bases align to TRBD1. Sequenced sample: peripheral blood. The chain's CDR3 is CATSDPRQGGQPQHF. As DNA, the CDR3 is TGTGCCACCAGTGATCCTAGACAGGGAGGACAGCCCCAGCATTTT.